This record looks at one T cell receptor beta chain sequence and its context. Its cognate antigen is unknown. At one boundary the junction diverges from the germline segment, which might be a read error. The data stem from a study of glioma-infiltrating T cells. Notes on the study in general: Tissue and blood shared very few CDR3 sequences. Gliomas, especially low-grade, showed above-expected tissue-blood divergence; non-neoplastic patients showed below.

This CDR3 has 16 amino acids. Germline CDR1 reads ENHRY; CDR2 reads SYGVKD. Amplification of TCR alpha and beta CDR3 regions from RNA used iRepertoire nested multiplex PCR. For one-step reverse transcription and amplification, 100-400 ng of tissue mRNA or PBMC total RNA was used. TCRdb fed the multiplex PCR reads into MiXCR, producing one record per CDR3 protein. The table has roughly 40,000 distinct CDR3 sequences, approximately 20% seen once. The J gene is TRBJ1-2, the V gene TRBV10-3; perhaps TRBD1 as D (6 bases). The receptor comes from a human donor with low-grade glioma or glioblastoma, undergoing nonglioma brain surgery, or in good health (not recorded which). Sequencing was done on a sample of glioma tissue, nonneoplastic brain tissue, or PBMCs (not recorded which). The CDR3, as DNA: TGTACCATCAGTGAGTCGCGGACAGCCCTCAAGGATGGCTACACCTTC. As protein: CTISESRTALKDGYTF.